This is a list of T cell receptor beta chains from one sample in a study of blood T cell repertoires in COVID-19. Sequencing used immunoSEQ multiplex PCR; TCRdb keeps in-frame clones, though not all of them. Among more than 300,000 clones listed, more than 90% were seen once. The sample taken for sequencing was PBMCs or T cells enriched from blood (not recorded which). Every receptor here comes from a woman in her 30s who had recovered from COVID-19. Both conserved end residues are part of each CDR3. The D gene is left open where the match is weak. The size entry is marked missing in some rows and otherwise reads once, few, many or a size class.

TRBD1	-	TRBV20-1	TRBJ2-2	CSASAAGQGLSTGELFF	TGCAGTGCTAGTGCGGCGGGACAGGGACTATCCACCGGGGAGCTGTTTTTT
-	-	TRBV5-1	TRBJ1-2	CASSEGGYGYTF	TGCGCCAGCAGCGAGGGCGGATATGGCTACACCTTC
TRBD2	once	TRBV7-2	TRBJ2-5	CASRGVPNQETQYF	TGTGCCTCCCGGGGGGTACCCAATCAGGAGACCCAGTACTTC
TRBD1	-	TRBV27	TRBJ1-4	CASRWTGAPEKLFF	TGTGCCAGCAGATGGACAGGGGCACCTGAAAAACTGTTTTTT
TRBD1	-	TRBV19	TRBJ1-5	CASSLRGPDQPQHF	TGTGCCAGTAGTCTCAGGGGGCCGGATCAGCCCCAGCATTTT
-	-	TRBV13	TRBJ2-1	CASSYTLASSNEQFF	TGTGCCAGCAGCTACACCCTCGCTAGCTCTAATGAGCAGTTCTTC
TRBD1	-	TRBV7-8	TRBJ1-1	CASSSRALFGTGGGGNTEAFF	TGTGCCAGCAGCTCCCGGGCATTATTCGGGACAGGGGGCGGTGGGAACACTGAAGCTTTCTTT
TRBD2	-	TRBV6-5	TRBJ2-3	CASRRTSGRGDTQYF	TGTGCCAGCAGACGGACTAGCGGGAGAGGAGATACGCAGTATTTT
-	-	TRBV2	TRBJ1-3	CASMKGGTSGNTIYF	TGTGCCAGCATGAAAGGAGGGACTTCCGGAAACACCATATATTTT
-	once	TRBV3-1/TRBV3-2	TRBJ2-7	CASSHPRTVSPYEQYF	TGTGCCAGCAGCCATCCACGGACAGTGTCCCCCTACGAGCAGTACTTC
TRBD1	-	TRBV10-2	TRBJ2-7	CASKLGTGTYEQYF	TGCGCCAGCAAACTCGGGACAGGGACCTACGAGCAGTACTTC
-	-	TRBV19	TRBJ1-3	CASSDTGNTIYF	TGTGCCAGTTCGGACACTGGAAACACCATATATTTT
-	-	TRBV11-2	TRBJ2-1	CASSRDGEEQFF	TGTGCCAGCAGCCGAGACGGGGAAGAGCAGTTCTTC
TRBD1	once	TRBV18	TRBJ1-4	CASSLGQGNEKLFF	TGTGCCAGCTCACTGGGACAGGGGAATGAAAAACTGTTTTTT
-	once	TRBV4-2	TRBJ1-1	CASSQDQGTAPNTEAFF	TGTGCCAGCAGCCAAGATCAGGGAACAGCCCCGAACACTGAAGCTTTCTTT
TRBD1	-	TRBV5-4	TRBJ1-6	CASSFGTVSSYNSPLHF	TGTGCCAGCAGCTTCGGGACAGTTAGCTCCTATAATTCACCCCTCCACTTT
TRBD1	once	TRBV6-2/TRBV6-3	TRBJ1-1	CASSKGQKAFF	TGTGCCAGCAGTAAGGGACAGAAAGCTTTCTTT
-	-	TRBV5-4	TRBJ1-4	CASSDRSREVEKLFF	TGTGCCAGCAGCGATCGATCCAGGGAGGTGGAAAAACTGTTTTTT
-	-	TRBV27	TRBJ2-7	CASSSYIPGQVYSYEQYF	TGTGCCAGCAGTTCATATATACCGGGTCAAGTATACTCCTACGAGCAGTACTTC
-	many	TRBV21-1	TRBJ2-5	CASSNRGETQYF	TGTGCCAGCAGCAACAGGGGAGAGACCCAGTACTTC
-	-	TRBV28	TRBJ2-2	CASSPLAPGELFF	TGTGCCAGCAGTCCGTTGGCACCCGGGGAGCTGTTTTTT
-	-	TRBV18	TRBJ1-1	CASSPGQIEAFF	TGTGCCAGCTCACCAGGACAGATTGAAGCTTTCTTT
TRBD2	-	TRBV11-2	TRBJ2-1	CASSLILVAGVFF	TGTGCCAGCAGCCTCATACTTGTAGCGGGGGTGTTCTTC
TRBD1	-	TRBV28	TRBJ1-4	CASREQDRAEKLFF	TGTGCCAGCAGAGAACAGGACAGGGCAGAAAAACTGTTTTTT
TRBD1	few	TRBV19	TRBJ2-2	CASMRGRYTGELFF	TGTGCCAGTATGAGGGGGCGGTACACCGGGGAGCTGTTTTTT
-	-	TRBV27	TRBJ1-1	CASSLSAQGTEAFF	TGTGCCAGCAGTTTATCGGCCCAGGGGACTGAAGCTTTCTTT
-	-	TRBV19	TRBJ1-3	CATQDGIPGNTIYF	TGTGCCACCCAGGACGGGATTCCTGGAAACACCATATATTTT
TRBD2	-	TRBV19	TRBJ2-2	CASKSGGSTGELFF	TGTGCCAGCAAGAGCGGGGGGAGTACCGGGGAGCTGTTTTTT
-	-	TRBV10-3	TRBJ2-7	CAISESTGEQYF	TGTGCCATCAGTGAGTCCACGGGAGAGCAGTACTTC
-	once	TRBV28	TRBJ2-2	CASSFITGELFF	TGTGCCAGCAGTTTCATCACCGGGGAGCTGTTTTTT
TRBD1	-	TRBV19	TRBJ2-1	CASRITGTGGPNEQFF	TGTGCCAGTAGAATCACCGGGACAGGGGGACCCAATGAGCAGTTCTTC
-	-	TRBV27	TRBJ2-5	CASSFFPKETQYF	TGTGCCAGCAGTTTTTTCCCCAAAGAGACCCAGTACTTC
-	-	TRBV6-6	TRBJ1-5	CASLLKGQGNQPQHF	TGTGCCAGCCTATTAAAGGGGCAGGGCAATCAGCCCCAGCATTTT
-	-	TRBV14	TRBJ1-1	CASSQGVIAFF	TGTGCCAGCAGCCAAGGCGTAATAGCTTTCTTT
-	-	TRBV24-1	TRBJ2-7	CATGEVNSYEQYF	TGTGCCACCGGGGAGGTCAACTCCTACGAGCAGTACTTC
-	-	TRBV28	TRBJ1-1	CASSSEGTEAFF	TGTGCCAGCAGTTCCGAGGGCACTGAAGCTTTCTTT